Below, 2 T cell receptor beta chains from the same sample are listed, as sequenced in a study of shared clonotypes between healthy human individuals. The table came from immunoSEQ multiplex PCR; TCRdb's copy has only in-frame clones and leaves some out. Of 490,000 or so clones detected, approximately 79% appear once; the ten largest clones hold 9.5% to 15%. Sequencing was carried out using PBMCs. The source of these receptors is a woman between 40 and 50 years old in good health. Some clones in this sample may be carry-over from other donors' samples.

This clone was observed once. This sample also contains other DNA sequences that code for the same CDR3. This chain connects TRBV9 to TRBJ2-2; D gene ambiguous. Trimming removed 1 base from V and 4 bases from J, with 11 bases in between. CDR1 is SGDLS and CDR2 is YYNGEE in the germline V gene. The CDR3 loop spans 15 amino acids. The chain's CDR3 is CASSVLDRVTGELFF. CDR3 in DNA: TGTGCCAGCAGCGTACTTGACCGGGTCACCGGGGAGCTGTTTTTT.

In DNA form, the CDR3 reads TGTGCCAGTAGCCCGGGACAGGCGACCTATGGCTACACCTTC. It is translated as CASSPGQATYGYTF. V and J are TRBV19 and TRBJ1-2, with 8 positions matching TRBD1. The CDR3 totals 14 residues. Losses at the gene ends were 6 bases for V and 4 bases for J; bases not matched to a gene: 7. Germline V gene lookup returns CDR1 LNHDA and CDR2 SQIVND (reference sequence).